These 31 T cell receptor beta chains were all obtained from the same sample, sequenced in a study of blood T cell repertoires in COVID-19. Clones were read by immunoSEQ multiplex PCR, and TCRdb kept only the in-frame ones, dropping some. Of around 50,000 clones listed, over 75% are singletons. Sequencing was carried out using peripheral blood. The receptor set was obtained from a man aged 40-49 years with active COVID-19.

CDR3 sequence (DNA): TGTGCCAGCAGCTTAATGGGGACAGACTACACTGAAGCTTTCTTT. Its translation: CASSLMGTDYTEAFF. The chain couples TRBV13 to TRBJ1-1; the match to TRBD1 covers 7 bases. The CDR3 extends over 15 amino acids. Germline V gives CDR1 PRHDT, CDR2 FYEKMQ (reference sequence). Trimming removed 2 bases from V and 3 bases from J; junction bases left unmatched: 6. The full variable domain, rest sourced from reference TRBV13 and TRBJ1-1, is AAGVIQSPRHLIKEKRETATLKCYPIPRHDTVYWYQQGPGQDPQFLISFYEKMQSDKGSIPDRFSAQQFSDYHSELNMSSLELGDSALYFCASSLMGTDYTEAFFGQGTRLTVV.

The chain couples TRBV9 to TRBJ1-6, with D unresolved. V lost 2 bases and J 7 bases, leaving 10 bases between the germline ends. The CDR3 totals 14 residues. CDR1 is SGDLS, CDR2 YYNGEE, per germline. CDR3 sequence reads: CASSVRWENSPLHF. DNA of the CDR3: TGTGCCAGCAGCGTCAGATGGGAGAATTCACCCCTCCACTTT.

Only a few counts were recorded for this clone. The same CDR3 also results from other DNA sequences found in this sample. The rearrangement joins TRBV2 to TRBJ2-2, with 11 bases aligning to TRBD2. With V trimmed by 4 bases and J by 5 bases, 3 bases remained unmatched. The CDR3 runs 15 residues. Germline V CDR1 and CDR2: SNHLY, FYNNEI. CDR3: CASSVLAGDTGELFF. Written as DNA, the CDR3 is TGTGCCAGCAGTGTACTAGCGGGAGATACCGGGGAGCTGTTTTTT. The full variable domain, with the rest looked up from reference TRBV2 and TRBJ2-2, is EPEVTQTPSHQVTQMGQEVILRCVPISNHLYFYWYRQILGQKVEFLVSFYNNEISEKSEIFDDQFSVERPDGSNFTLKIRSTKLEDSAMYFCASSVLAGDTGELFFGEGSRLTVL.

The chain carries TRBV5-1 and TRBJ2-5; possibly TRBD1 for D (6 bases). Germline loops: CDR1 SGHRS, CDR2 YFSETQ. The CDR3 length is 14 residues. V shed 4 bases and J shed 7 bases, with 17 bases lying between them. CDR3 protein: CASSTEQGRGTQYF. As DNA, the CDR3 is TGCGCCAGCAGCACGGAACAGGGTCGGGGGACCCAGTACTTC.

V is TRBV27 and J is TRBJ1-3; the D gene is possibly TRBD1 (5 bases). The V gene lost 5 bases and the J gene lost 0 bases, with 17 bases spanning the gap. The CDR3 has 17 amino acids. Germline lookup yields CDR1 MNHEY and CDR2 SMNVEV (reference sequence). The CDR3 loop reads CASSESGGVGSGNTIYF. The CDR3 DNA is TGTGCCAGCAGTGAATCCGGGGGTGTAGGCTCTGGAAACACCATATATTTT.

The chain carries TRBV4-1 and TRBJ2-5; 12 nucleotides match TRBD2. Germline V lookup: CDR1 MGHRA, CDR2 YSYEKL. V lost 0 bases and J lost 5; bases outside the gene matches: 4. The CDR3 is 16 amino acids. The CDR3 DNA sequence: TGCGCCAGCAGCCAAGACCGACTAGCGGGAGTTGAGACCCAGTACTTC. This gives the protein CASSQDRLAGVETQYF.

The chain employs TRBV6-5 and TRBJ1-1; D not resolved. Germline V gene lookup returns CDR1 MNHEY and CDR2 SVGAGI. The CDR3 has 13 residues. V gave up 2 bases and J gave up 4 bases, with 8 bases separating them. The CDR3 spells CASSYREATEAFF. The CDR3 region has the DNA TGTGCCAGCAGTTACCGGGAGGCCACTGAAGCTTTCTTT.

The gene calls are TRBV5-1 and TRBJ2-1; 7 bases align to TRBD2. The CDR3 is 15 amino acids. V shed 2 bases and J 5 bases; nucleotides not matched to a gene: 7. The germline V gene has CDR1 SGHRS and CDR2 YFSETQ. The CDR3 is CASSFRSSGNNEQFF. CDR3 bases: TGCGCCAGCAGCTTTCGTTCTAGCGGAAACAATGAGCAGTTCTTC.

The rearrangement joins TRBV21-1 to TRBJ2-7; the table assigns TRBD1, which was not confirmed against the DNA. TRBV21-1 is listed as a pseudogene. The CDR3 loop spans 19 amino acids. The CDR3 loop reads CASSKTISRGSTGAYEQYF. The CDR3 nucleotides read TGTGCCAGCAGCAAAACGATCAGCAGGGGGTCGACGGGAGCCTACGAGCAGTACTTC.

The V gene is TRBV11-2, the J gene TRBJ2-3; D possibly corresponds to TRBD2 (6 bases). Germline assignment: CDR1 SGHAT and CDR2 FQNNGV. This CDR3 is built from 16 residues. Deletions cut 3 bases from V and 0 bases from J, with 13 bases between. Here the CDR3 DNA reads TGTGCCAGCAGCTTCATAGCGGCCTTTAGCACAGATACGCAGTATTTT. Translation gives CASSFIAAFSTDTQYF. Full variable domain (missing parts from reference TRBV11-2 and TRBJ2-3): EAGVAQSPRYKIIEKRQSVAFWCNPISGHATLYWYQQILGQGPKLLIQFQNNGVVDDSQLPKDRFSAERLKGVDSTLKIQPAKLEDSAVYLCASSFIAAFSTDTQYFGPGTRLTVL.

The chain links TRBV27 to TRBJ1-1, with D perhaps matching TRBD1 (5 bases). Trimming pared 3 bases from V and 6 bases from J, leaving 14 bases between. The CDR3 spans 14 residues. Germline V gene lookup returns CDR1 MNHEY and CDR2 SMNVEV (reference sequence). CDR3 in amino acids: CASSLGGASAEAFF. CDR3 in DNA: TGTGCCAGCAGTTTGGGCGGGGCCTCCGCTGAAGCTTTCTTT.

CDR3 protein: CSVGKGLASEQYF. The CDR3, as DNA: TGCAGCGTTGGAAAGGGACTAGCGTCTGAGCAGTACTTC. The chain uses TRBV29-1 and TRBJ2-7; 10 bases are shared with TRBD2. The CDR3 consists of 13 residues. Germline CDR1 is SQVTM and CDR2 is ANQGSEA. V trimming: 4 bases; J trimming: 7 bases; junction bases outside the gene matches: 7.

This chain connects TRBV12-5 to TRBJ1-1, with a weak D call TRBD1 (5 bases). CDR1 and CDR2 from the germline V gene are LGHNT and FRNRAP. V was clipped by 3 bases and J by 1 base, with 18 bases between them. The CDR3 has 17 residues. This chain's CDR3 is CASGFLLDSDKNTEAFF. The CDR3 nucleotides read TGTGCTAGTGGTTTCCTCCTTGACAGTGATAAGAACACTGAAGCTTTCTTT.

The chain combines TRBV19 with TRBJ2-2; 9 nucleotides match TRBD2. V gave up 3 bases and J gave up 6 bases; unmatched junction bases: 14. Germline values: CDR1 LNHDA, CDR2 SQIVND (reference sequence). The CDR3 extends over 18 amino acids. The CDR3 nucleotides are TGTGCCAGTAGTATGTCGGTGAGGGTAGCGGGAGCATCCGGGGAGCTGTTTTTT. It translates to CASSMSVRVAGASGELFF.

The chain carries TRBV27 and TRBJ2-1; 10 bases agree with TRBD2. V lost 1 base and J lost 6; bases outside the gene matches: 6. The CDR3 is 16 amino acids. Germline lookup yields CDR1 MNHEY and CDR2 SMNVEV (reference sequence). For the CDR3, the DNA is TGTGCCAGCAGTTTATACCGACTAGCGGGCCCCAATGAGCAGTTCTTC. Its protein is CASSLYRLAGPNEQFF.

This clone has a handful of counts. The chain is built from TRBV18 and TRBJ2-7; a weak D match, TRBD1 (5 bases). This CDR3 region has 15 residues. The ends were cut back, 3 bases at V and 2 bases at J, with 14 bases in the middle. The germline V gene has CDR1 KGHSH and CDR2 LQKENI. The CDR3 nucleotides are TGTGCCAGCTCACCCCCGACAGCGACCACCTACGAGCAGTACTTC. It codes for CASSPPTATTYEQYF.

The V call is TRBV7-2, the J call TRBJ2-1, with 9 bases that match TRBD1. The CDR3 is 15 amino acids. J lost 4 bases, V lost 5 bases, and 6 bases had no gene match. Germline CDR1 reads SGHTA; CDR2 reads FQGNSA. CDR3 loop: CASSLGTGSYNEQFF. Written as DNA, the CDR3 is TGTGCCAGCAGCCTTGGGACAGGGAGTTACAATGAGCAGTTCTTC.

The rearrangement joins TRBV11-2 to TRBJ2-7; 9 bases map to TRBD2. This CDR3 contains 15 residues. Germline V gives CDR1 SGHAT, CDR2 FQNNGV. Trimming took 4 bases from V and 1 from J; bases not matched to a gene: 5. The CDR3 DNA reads TGTGCCAGCAGCTCGACGACTAGCGGATCCTACGAGCAGTACTTC. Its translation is CASSSTTSGSYEQYF.

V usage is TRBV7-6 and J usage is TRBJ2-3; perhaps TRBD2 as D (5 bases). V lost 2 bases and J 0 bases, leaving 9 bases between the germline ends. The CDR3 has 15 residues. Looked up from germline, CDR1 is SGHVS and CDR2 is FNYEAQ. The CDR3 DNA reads TGTGCCAGCAGCTTAAAAGCGGCTAGCACAGATACGCAGTATTTT. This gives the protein CASSLKAASTDTQYF.

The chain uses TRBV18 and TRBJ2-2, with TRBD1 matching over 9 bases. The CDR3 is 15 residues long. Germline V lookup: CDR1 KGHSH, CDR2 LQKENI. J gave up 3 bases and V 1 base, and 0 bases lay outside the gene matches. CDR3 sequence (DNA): TGTGCCAGCTCACCACGGACAGGGGACACCGGGGAGCTGTTTTTT. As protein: CASSPRTGDTGELFF.

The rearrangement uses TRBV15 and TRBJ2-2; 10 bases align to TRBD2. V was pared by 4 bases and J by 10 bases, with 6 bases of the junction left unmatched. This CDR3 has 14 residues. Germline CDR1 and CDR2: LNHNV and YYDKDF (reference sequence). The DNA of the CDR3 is TGTGCCACCAGCACCCGGACTAGCGGAGAGGAGCTGTTTTTT. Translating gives CATSTRTSGEELFF.

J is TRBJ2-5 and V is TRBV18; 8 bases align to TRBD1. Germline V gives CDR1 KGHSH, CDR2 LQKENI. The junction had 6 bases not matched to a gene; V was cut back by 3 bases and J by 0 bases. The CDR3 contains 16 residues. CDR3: CASSPGQGMYQETQYF. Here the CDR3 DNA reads TGTGCCAGCTCACCCGGACAGGGAATGTACCAAGAGACCCAGTACTTC.

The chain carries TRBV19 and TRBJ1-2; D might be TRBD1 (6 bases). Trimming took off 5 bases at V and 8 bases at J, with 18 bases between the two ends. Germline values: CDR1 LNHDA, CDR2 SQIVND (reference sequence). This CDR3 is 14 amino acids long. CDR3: CASSLLDRNIGYTF. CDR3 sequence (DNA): TGTGCCAGTAGTTTGCTCGACAGGAACATAGGCTACACCTTC.

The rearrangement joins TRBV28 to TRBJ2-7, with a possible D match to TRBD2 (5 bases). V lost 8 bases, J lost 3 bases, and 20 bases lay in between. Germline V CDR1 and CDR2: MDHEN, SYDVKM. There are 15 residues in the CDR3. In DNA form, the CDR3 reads TGTGCCAGCCCCCCGTCCGTGGGGAGAAACTACGAGCAGTACTTC. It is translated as CASPPSVGRNYEQYF.

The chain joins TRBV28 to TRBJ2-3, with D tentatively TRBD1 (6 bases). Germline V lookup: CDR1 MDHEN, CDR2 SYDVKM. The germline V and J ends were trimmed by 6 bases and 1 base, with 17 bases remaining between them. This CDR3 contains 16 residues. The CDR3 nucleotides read TGTGCCAGCAGACACGCCCAGGGGAGCGGCACAGATACGCAGTATTTT. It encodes CASRHAQGSGTDTQYF.

The CDR3 loop reads CASSSGQGARYGYTF. CDR3 nucleotides: TGTGCCAGTAGCTCCGGACAGGGGGCCCGATATGGCTACACCTTC. V usage is TRBV19 and J usage is TRBJ1-2; 11 nucleotides agree with TRBD1. Germline CDR1 and CDR2: LNHDA and SQIVND (reference sequence). Unmatched junction bases numbered 8, after V lost 6 bases and J lost 5 bases. The CDR3 covers 15 residues. The variable domain in full, with the rest retrieved from reference TRBV19 and TRBJ1-2, is DGGITQSPKYLFRKEGQNVTLSCEQNLNHDAMYWYRQDPGQGLRLIYYSQIVNDFQKGDIAEGYSVSREKKESFPLTVTSAQKNPTAFYLCASSSGQGARYGYTFGSGTRLTVV.

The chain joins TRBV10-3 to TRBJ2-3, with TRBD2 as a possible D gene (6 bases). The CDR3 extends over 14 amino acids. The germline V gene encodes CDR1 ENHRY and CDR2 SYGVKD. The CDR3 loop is CASSGVASTDTQYF. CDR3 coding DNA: TGTGCTAGTAGCGGTGTAGCTAGCACAGATACGCAGTATTTT.

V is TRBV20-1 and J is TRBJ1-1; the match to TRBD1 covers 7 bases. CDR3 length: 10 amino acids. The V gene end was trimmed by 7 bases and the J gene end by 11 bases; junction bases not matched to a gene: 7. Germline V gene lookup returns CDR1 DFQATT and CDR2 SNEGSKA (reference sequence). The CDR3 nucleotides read TGCAGTGTAAGGGGGCGGTCGGCTTTCTTT. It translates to CSVRGRSAFF.

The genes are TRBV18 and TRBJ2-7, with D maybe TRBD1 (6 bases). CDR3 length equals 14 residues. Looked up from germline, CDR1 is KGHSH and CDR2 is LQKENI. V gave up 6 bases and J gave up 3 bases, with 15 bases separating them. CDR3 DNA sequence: TGTGCCAGCTCGCCGCAGCGGACAGACTACGAGCAGTACTTC. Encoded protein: CASSPQRTDYEQYF.

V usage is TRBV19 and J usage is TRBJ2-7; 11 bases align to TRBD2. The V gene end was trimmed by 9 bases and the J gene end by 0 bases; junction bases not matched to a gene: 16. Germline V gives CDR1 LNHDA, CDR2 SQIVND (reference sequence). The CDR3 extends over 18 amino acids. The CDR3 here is CASSQRPRLAGFSYEQYF. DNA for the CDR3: TGTGCCAGCTCCCAGAGACCGAGACTAGCGGGATTCTCCTACGAGCAGTACTTC.

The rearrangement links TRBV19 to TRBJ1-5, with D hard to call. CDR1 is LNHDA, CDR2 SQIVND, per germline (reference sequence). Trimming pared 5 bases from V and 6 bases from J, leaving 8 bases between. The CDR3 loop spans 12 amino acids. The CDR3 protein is CASSHWAQPQHF. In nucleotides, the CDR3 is TGTGCCAGTAGTCATTGGGCTCAGCCCCAGCATTTT.